Below, 18 T cell receptor beta chains from the same sample are listed, as sequenced in a study of molecular identifiers for immune sequencing clone quantification. Each CDR3 protein is one row after TCRdb ran MiXCR on the PCR reads. The table has approximately 97,000 distinct CDR3 sequences, around 24% seen once. The sample taken for sequencing was naive CD8+ T cells from blood, with Jurkat cell RNA spiked in. The subset: FACS-sorted CD8+CD4-CCR7+CD45RA+ naive T cells. These receptors were taken from a human donor in good health. Some libraries in this study had Jurkat cell RNA spiked in.

This clonotype was recorded many times. The rearrangement uses TRBV7-6 and TRBJ2-7; D possibly uses TRBD1 or TRBD2 (5 bases each). CDR3 length: 16 residues. V was clipped by 1 base and J by 1 base, with 14 bases between them. Germline V gives CDR1 SGHVS, CDR2 FNYEAQ. In DNA form, the CDR3 reads TGTGCCAGCAGCTTAGAGTTAGGGGAGAGTTCCTACGAGCAGTACTTC. This encodes CASSLELGESSYEQYF. Drawing the rest from reference TRBV7-6 and TRBJ2-7, the complete variable domain is GAGVSQSPRYKVTKRGQDVALRCDPISGHVSLYWYRQALGQGPEFLTYFNYEAQQDKSGLPNDRFSAERPEGSISTLTIQRTEQRDSAMYRCASSLELGESSYEQYFGPGTRLTVT.

The chain links TRBV4-1 to TRBJ2-5, with D possibly matching TRBD2 (5 bases). CDR1 MGHRA and CDR2 YSYEKL come from the germline V gene. This CDR3 has 15 residues. V was pared by 0 bases and J by 2 bases, with 10 bases between. The CDR3 region has the DNA TGCGCCAGCAGCCAAGATCCCCTAGCTCAAGAGACCCAGTACTTC. It codes for CASSQDPLAQETQYF.

This clonotype was seen ten or more times. J is TRBJ2-3 and V is TRBV5-1, with 8 nucleotides matching TRBD1. This CDR3 is built from 16 residues. V lost 3 bases, J lost 2 bases, and 8 bases stayed unmatched. Germline lookup yields CDR1 SGHRS and CDR2 YFSETQ. This CDR3 is CASSWTGQVNTDTQYF. As DNA, the CDR3 is TGCGCCAGCAGCTGGACGGGACAGGTGAACACAGATACGCAGTATTTT.

This clonotype came up many times. The rearrangement uses TRBV25-1 and TRBJ2-2; 9 bases map to TRBD2. Germline lookup yields CDR1 MGHDK and CDR2 SYGVNS. J was trimmed by 2 bases and V by 8 bases; bases with no gene match: 12. The CDR3 is made up of 17 amino acids. The CDR3 DNA sequence: TGTGCCAGCCCCCGGGCAGCGGGGGGCCCCAACACCGGGGAGCTGTTTTTT. This translates into CASPRAAGGPNTGELFF. The full variable domain, its missing parts supplied by reference TRBV25-1 and TRBJ2-2, is EADIYQTPRYLVIGTGKKITLECSQTMGHDKMYWYQQDPGMELHLIHYSYGVNSTEKGDLSSESTVSRIRTEHFPLTLESARPSHTSQYLCASPRAAGGPNTGELFFGEGSRLTVL.

This clonotype was recorded at least ten times. The chain joins TRBV12-3 or TRBV12-4 to TRBJ2-1; D perhaps matches TRBD2 (5 bases). The CDR3 contains 13 residues. The V end was cut by 5 bases, the J end by 8 bases, with 13 bases between. CDR3 DNA: TGTGCCAGCAGTCCCCCGGGGTCATATGAGCAGTTCTTC. This gives the protein CASSPPGSYEQFF.

Turning to this clonotype: This CDR3 is missing its conserved last phenylalanine or tryptophan, likely due to a read error. The chain carries TRBV3-1 and TRBJ2-1; 10 nucleotides line up with TRBD2. There are 19 residues in the CDR3. Per germline, CDR1 LGHDT and CDR2 YNNKEL (reference sequence). Trimming cost V 0 bases and J 6 bases; bases outside gene matches: 14. The CDR3 coding sequence is TGTGCCAGCAGCCAAGATCGGTCGGTCCGGACTAGCGGTTTCAATGAGCAGTTCCTC. Translated, it gives CASSQDRSVRTSGFNEQFL.

Worth noting for this clonotype: This could be a read error, since a much larger clone is one nucleotide away. The chain uses TRBV19 and TRBJ2-7; weak D call: TRBD1 (6 bases). Trimming cost V 11 bases and J 1 base, with 18 bases left between them. The germline V gene has CDR1 LNHDA and CDR2 SQIVND (reference sequence). The CDR3 has 14 residues. The CDR3 region is CAGTAGAGSYEQYF. The CDR3 bases are TGTGCCGGCACAGCAGGGGCCGGGTCCTACGAGCAGTACTTC.

For this clonotype: A much larger clone lies one base from this, so it may be a read error. The conserved phenylalanine or tryptophan is not found at the CDR3 terminus, so this likely reflects a read error. V is TRBV14 and J is TRBJ2-7, with D maybe TRBD2 (5 bases). Germline V gives CDR1 SGHDN, CDR2 FVKESK. Trimming stripped 1 base from V and 7 bases from J, with 14 bases between. The CDR3 totals 14 residues. The CDR3 loop is CASSQGTPLGEQYL. The CDR3 DNA is TGTGCCAGCAGCCAAGGGACTCCTCTGGGGGAGCAGTACCTC.

Points on this clonotype: A much larger clone is a single base away; this may be a read error. The V call is TRBV5-6, the J call TRBJ1-1; 7 bases agree with TRBD1. Trimming removed 1 base from V and 9 bases from J; junction bases left unmatched: 6. This CDR3 is 13 amino acids long. Per the germline V gene, CDR1 is SGHDT and CDR2 is YYEEEE. The CDR3 bases are TGTGCCAGCAGCTTGAAGGGGGCAACTAAAGCTTTCTTT. Encoded protein: CASSLKGATKAFF.

This clonotype has only a few counts. The chain recombines TRBV2 with TRBJ1-6; TRBD1 aligns across 7 bases. V gave up 5 bases and J gave up 10 bases; unmatched junction bases: 14. CDR3 length: 16 residues. CDR1 SNHLY and CDR2 FYNNEI come from the germline V gene. In nucleotides, the CDR3 is TGTGCCAGCAGTCGTTTAGTGGGACAGATGAGATCACCCCTCCACTTT. Translated: CASSRLVGQMRSPLHF.

This clonotype was found many times. This chain connects TRBV13 to TRBJ2-5; no reliable D call. V lost 5 bases to trimming and J lost 2 bases, with 12 bases between them. Germline V gene data show CDR1 as PRHDT and CDR2 as FYEKMQ (reference sequence). This CDR3 has 14 amino acids. The CDR3 DNA reads TGTGCCAGCAGCCGCCAAGGATATCAAGAGACCCAGTACTTC. It codes for CASSRQGYQETQYF. Full variable domain (outside the CDR3, taken from reference TRBV13 and TRBJ2-5): AAGVIQSPRHLIKEKRETATLKCYPIPRHDTVYWYQQGPGQDPQFLISFYEKMQSDKGSIPDRFSAQQFSDYHSELNMSSLELGDSALYFCASSRQGYQETQYFGPGTRLLVL.

As for this clonotype: A much more abundant neighbour one base away suggests this may be a read error. This chain joins TRBV6-2 or TRBV6-3 and TRBJ2-7, with TRBD2 as a possible D gene (5 bases). This CDR3 region has 12 residues. CDR1 is MNHEY, CDR2 SVGEGT, per germline. CDR3 protein: CATSRRTYGQYF. CDR3 coding DNA: TGTGCCACTTCTCGGAGGACCTACGGGCAGTACTTC.

As regards this clonotype: The junction departs from germline at one end; a sequencing error may be responsible. The CDR3 is CASTPATSGTGANVLTF. CDR3 sequence (DNA): TGTGCCAGCACTCCCGCCACGTCAGGGACTGGAGCCAACGTCCTGACTTTC. The chain employs TRBV7-9 and TRBJ2-6; D perhaps matches TRBD2 (6 bases). Germline CDR1 reads SEHNR; CDR2 reads FQNEAQ (reference sequence). The CDR3 extends over 17 amino acids.

Concerning this clonotype: Its ends do not fully match the called genes, so a read error is possible. V and J are TRBV28 and TRBJ2-7; D is ambiguous. In germline, CDR1 is MDHEN, CDR2 SYDVKM. The CDR3 covers 12 residues. The CDR3 is CASSRGNYERYF. The CDR3 DNA sequence: TGTGCCAGCAGCCGTGGGAACTACGAGCGGTACTTC.

This clonotype has at least ten counts. CDR3 sequence: CASSLSSGRETDTQYF. CDR3 in DNA: TGTGCCAGCAGTTTATCTAGCGGGAGAGAAACAGATACGCAGTATTTT. The V gene is TRBV27, the J gene TRBJ2-3; 9 nucleotides match TRBD2. The V gene's germline CDR1 is MNHEY and CDR2 SMNVEV (reference sequence). Trimming took 0 bases from V and 3 from J; bases not matched to a gene: 4. The CDR3 contains 16 residues.

This clonotype was seen many times. The genes are TRBV9 and TRBJ2-7; the D is unclear. V was clipped by 0 bases and J by 2 bases, with 21 bases between them. CDR1 SGDLS and CDR2 YYNGEE come from the germline V gene. The length of the CDR3 is 18 residues. The CDR3 nucleotides read TGTGCCAGCAGCGTAGTGCTCTTGGACGGTCACCACGCCTACGAGCAGTACTTC. Amino acid sequence: CASSVVLLDGHHAYEQYF.

As regards this clonotype: The germline gene is not matched at one end of the junction; a read error may be the cause. The chain joins TRBV29-1 to TRBJ1-2; D is uncertain. Germline V gene lookup returns CDR1 SQVTM and CDR2 ANQGSEA. The CDR3 has 14 amino acids. CDR3 in amino acids: CSVEAGDSGYGYAF. The CDR3 region has the DNA TGCAGCGTTGAAGCGGGCGACTCCGGCTATGGCTACGCCTTC.

This clonotype has a count of ten or more. The chain has TRBV6-6 and TRBJ1-5, with a weak D call TRBD1 (6 bases). V was pared by 7 bases and J by 0 bases, with 13 bases between. The CDR3 contains 15 residues. CDR1 MNHNY and CDR2 SVGAGI come from the germline V gene (reference sequence). The CDR3: CASTPQGYSNQPQHF. The CDR3 DNA follows: TGTGCCAGCACCCCTCAGGGGTATAGCAATCAGCCCCAGCATTTT.